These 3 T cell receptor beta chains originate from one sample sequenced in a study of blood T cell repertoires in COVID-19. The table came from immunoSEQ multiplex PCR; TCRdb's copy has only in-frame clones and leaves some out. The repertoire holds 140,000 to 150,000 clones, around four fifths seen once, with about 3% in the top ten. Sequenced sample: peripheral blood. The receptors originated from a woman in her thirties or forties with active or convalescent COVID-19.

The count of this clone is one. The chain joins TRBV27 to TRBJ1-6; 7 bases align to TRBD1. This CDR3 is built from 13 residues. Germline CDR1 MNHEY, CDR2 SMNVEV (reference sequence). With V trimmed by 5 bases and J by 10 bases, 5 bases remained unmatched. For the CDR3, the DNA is TGTGCCAGCAGTCGACAGGGTTGGTCACCCCTCCACTTT. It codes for CASSRQGWSPLHF.

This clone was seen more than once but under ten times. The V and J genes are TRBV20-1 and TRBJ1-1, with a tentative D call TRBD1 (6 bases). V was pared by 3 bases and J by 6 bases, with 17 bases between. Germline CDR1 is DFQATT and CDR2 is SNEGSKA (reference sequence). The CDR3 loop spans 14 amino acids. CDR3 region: CSASPPDRVPEAFF. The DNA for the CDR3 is TGCAGTGCTAGTCCCCCGGACAGAGTCCCTGAAGCTTTCTTT.

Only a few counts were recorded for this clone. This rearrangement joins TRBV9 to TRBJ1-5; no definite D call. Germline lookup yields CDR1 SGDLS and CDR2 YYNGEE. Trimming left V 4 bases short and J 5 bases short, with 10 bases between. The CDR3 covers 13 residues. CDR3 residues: CASSPLSDQPQHF. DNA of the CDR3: TGTGCCAGCAGCCCCTTATCCGATCAGCCCCAGCATTTT.